This T cell receptor (beta chain) was captured in a study of graft-versus-host responses after intestinal transplantation. J gave up 4 bases and V 5 bases, and 8 bases lay outside the gene matches. This CDR3 has 14 amino acids. Germline assignment: CDR1 LNHNV and CDR2 YYDKDF (reference sequence). Produced via immunoSEQ multiplex PCR; TCRdb's table is partial and in-frame only. The sample shows roughly 25,000 clones, 85% to 95% of them seen only once. Sequences were derived from PBMCs, sampled 18 days after transplant. The receptor was derived from a human patient who received an intestinal transplant, so some T cells may come from the graft donor. The chain employs TRBV15 and TRBJ2-7; 7 bases match TRBD1. The DNA of the CDR3 is TGTGCCACCAGCGTATCAGGGGGATCATACGAGCAGTACTTC. Translated, it gives CATSVSGGSYEQYF.